Below, 5 T cell receptor beta chains from the same sample are listed, as sequenced in a study of patients and donors after allogeneic stem cell transplantation. TCRdb re-called the RT-PCR reads with MiXCR, one entry per CDR3 protein. The table lists about a million distinct CDR3 sequences, over 15% of them singletons. Sequencing was done on a sample of blood, either unsorted or a sorted T cell fraction (not recorded which). These receptors were collected from a human donor who was either an allogeneic HSCT recipient or a stem cell or donor lymphocyte infusion donor (not recorded which). It is not recorded whose cells these are; they may come from a transplant donor.

This clonotype was recorded many times. This chain joins TRBV12-3 or TRBV12-4 and TRBJ2-7; D may be TRBD2 (6 bases). Deletions cut 4 bases from V and 1 base from J, with 8 bases between. This CDR3 contains 13 residues. CDR3 amino acids: CASSSSESYEQYF. CDR3 sequence (DNA): TGTGCCAGCAGTTCTAGCGAATCCTACGAGCAGTACTTC.

This chain links TRBV4-1 with TRBJ1-4; no reliable D call. Germline V gene lookup returns CDR1 MGHRA and CDR2 YSYEKL. Trimming took 0 bases from V and 7 from J, leaving 15 bases between them. This CDR3 has 16 residues. CDR3 coding DNA: TGCGCCAGCAGCCAAGATCCGCCAAGCGGTGGTGAAAAACTGTTTTTT. This sequence encodes CASSQDPPSGGEKLFF.

The genes are TRBV20-1 and TRBJ2-1; D is undetermined. CDR1 is DFQATT and CDR2 is SNEGSKA in the germline V gene (reference sequence). V was clipped by 3 bases and J by 0 bases, with 15 bases between them. The CDR3 contains 16 residues. This chain's CDR3 is CSARAPGRSSYNEQFF. The CDR3 DNA reads TGCAGTGCTAGGGCGCCGGGCCGCAGCTCCTACAATGAGCAGTTCTTC.

The chain employs TRBV2 and TRBJ2-4; D uncertain. The V gene lost 1 base and the J gene lost 7 bases, with 20 bases spanning the gap. This CDR3 has 17 residues. Germline CDR1 SNHLY, CDR2 FYNNEI. CDR3 amino acids: CASSEGTASSLGNIQYF. The CDR3, as DNA: TGTGCCAGCAGTGAAGGTACAGCCAGCTCCCTTGGGAACATTCAGTACTTC.

The rearrangement links TRBV5-1 to TRBJ2-7, with TRBD1 identical over 11 bases. V lost 2 bases to trimming and J lost 4 bases; unmatched junction nucleotides: 5. The CDR3 is 15 residues long. CDR1 SGHRS and CDR2 YFSETQ come from the germline V gene. The CDR3 loop reads CASSLLDRGQYEQYF. The CDR3 coding sequence is TGCGCCAGCAGCTTACTGGACAGGGGGCAGTACGAGCAGTACTTC.